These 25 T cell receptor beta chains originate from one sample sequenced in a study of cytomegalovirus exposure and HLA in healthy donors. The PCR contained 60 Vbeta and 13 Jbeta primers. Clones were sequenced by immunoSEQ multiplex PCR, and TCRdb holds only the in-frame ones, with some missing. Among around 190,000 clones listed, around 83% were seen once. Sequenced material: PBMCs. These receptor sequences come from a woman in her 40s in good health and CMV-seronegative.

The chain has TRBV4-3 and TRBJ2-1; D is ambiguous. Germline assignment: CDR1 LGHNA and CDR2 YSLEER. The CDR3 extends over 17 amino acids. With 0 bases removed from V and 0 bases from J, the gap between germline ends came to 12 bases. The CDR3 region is CASSQDYRPSSYNEQFF. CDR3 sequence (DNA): TGCGCCAGCAGCCAAGATTACCGCCCGAGCTCCTACAATGAGCAGTTCTTC.

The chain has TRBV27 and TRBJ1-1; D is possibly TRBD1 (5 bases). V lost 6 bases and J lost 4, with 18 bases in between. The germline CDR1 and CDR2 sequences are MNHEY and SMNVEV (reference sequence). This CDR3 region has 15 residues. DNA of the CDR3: TGTGCCAGCAGGCCCCAATCAGGGTTGGGCACTGAAGCTTTCTTT. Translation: CASRPQSGLGTEAFF.

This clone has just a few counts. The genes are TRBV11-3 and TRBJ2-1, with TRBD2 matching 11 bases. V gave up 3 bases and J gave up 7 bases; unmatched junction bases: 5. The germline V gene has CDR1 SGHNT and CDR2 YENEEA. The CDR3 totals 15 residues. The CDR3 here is CASSFRTSGSNEQFF. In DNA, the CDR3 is TGTGCCAGCAGCTTCCGGACTAGCGGGTCGAATGAGCAGTTCTTC.

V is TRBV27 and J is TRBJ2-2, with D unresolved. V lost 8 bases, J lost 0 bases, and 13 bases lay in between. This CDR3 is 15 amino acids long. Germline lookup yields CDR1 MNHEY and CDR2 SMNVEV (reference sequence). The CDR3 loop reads CASRHDLSNTGELFF. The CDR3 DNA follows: TGTGCCAGCCGACACGATTTGTCGAACACCGGGGAGCTGTTTTTT.

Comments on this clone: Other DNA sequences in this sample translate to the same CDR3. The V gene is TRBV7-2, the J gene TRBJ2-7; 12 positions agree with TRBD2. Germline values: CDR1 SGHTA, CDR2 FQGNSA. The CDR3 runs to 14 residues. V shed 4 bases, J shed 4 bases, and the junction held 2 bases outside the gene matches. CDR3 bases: TGTGCCAGCAGCTCGACTAGCGGGAGTTACGAGCAGTACTTC. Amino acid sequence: CASSSTSGSYEQYF.

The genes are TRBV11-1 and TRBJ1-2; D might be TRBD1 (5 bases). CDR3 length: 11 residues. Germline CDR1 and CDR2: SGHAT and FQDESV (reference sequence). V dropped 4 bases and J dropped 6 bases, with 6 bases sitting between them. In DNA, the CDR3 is TGTGCCAGCAGCTCAGGGCATGGCTACACCTTC. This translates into CASSSGHGYTF. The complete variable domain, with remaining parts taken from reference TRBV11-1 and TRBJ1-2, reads EAEVAQSPRYKITEKSQAVAFWCDPISGHATLYWYRQILGQGPELLVQFQDESVVDDSQLPKDRFSAERLKGVDSTLKIQPAELGDSAMYLCASSSGHGYTFGSGTRLTVV.

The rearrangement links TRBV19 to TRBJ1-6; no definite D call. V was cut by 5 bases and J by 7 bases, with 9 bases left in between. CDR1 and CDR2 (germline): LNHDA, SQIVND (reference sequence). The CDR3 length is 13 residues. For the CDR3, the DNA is TGTGCCAGTAGTCAGATTCTGAATTCACCCCTCCACTTT. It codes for CASSQILNSPLHF. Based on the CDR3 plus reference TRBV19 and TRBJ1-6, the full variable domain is DGGITQSPKYLFRKEGQNVTLSCEQNLNHDAMYWYRQDPGQGLRLIYYSQIVNDFQKGDIAEGYSVSREKKESFPLTVTSAQKNPTAFYLCASSQILNSPLHFGNGTRLTVT.

CDR3 in amino acids: CASIDRNYGYTF. In DNA, the CDR3 is TGTGCCAGCATCGACAGAAACTATGGCTACACCTTC. The chain employs TRBV6-5 and TRBJ1-2; D may be TRBD1 (5 bases). Germline values: CDR1 MNHEY, CDR2 SVGAGI. V dropped 7 bases and J dropped 2 bases, with 8 bases sitting between them. There are 12 residues in the CDR3.

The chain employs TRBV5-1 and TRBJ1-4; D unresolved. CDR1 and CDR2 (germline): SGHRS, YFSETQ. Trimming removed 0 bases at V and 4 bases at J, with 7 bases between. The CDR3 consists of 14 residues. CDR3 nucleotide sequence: TGCGCCAGCAGCTTGGACAGCTTTAATGAAAAACTGTTTTTT. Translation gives CASSLDSFNEKLFF. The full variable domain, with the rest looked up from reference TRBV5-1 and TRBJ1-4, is KAGVTQTPRYLIKTRGQQVTLSCSPISGHRSVSWYQQTPGQGLQFLFEYFSETQRNKGNFPGRFSGRQFSNSRSEMNVSTLELGDSALYLCASSLDSFNEKLFFGSGTQLSVL.

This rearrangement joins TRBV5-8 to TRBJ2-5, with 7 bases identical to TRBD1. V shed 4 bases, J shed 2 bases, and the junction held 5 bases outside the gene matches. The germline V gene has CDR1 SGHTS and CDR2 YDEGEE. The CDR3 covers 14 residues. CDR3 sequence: CASSDRTGQETQYF. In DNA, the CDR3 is TGTGCCAGCAGCGACCGGACAGGTCAAGAGACCCAGTACTTC.

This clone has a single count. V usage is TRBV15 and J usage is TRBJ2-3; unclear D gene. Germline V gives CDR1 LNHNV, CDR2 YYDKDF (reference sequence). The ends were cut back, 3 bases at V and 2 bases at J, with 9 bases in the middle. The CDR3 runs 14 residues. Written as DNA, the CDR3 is TGTGCCACCAGCAGGGCCTTTTTCACAGATACGCAGTATTTT. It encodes CATSRAFFTDTQYF.

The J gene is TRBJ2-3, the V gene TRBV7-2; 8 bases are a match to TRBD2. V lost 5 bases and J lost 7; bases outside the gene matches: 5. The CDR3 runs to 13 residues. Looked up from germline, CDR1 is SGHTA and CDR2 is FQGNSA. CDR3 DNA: TGTGCCAGCAGCGCGACTAGCGTCAATACGCAGTATTTT. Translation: CASSATSVNTQYF.

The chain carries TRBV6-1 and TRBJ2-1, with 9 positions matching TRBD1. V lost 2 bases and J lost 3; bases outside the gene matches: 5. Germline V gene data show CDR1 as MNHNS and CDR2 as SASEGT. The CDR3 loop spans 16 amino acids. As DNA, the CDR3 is TGTGCCAGCAGTGAATTAGGGACAGGGTTCTACAATGAGCAGTTCTTC. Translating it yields CASSELGTGFYNEQFF.

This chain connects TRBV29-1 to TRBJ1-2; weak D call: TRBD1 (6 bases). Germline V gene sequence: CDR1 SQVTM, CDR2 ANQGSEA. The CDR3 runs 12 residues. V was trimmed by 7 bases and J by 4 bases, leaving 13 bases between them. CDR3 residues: CSALTGSYGYTF. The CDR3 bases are TGCAGCGCCTTGACAGGAAGCTATGGCTACACCTTC.

The CDR3 nucleotides read TGTGCCAGCAGCTTTGGGACTAGCGGATCTGGGGCCAACGTCCTGACTTTC. Protein: CASSFGTSGSGANVLTF. The rearrangement links TRBV7-8 to TRBJ2-6; TRBD2 matches 11 bases. This CDR3 is 17 amino acids long. CDR1 is SGHVS, CDR2 FQNEAQ, per germline. Trimming at V came to 3 bases and at J to 1 base, leaving 2 bases not matched to a gene. Looking up the rest from reference TRBV7-8 and TRBJ2-6 gives the full variable domain: GAGVSQSPRYKVAKRGQDVALRCDPISGHVSLFWYQQALGQGPEFLTYFQNEAQLDKSGLPSDRFFAERPEGSVSTLKIQRTQQEDSAVYLCASSFGTSGSGANVLTFGAGSRLTVL.

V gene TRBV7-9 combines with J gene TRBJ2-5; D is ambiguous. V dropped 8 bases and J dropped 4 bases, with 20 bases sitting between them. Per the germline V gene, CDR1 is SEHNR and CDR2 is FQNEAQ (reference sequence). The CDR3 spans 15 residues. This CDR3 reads CASSIIRSGGETQYF. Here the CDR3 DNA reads TGTGCCAGCTCCATTATCCGGTCGGGTGGAGAGACCCAGTACTTC. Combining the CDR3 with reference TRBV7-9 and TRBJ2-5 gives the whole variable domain DTGVSQNPRHKITKRGQNVTFRCDPISEHNRLYWYRQTLGQGPEFLTYFQNEAQLEKSRLLSDRFSAERPKGSFSTLEIQRTEQGDSAMYLCASSIIRSGGETQYFGPGTRLLVL.

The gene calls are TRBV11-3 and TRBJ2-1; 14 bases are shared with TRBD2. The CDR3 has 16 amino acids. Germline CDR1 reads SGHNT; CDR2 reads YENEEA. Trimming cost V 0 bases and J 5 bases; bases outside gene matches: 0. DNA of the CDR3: TGTGCCAGCAGCTTAGAGGGACTAGCGGGAGACAATGAGCAGTTCTTC. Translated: CASSLEGLAGDNEQFF.

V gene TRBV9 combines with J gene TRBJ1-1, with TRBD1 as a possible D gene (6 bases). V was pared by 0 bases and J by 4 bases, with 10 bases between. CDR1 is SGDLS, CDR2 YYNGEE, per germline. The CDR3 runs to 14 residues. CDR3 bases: TGTGCCAGCAGCGTAGACGTAGGGGGCACTGAAGCTTTCTTT. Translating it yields CASSVDVGGTEAFF.

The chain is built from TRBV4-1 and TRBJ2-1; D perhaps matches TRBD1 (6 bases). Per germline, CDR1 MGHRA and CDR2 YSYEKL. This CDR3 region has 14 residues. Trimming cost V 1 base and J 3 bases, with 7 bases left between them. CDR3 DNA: TGCGCCAGCAGCCAAGGGACAGTCTACAATGAGCAGTTCTTC. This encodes CASSQGTVYNEQFF.

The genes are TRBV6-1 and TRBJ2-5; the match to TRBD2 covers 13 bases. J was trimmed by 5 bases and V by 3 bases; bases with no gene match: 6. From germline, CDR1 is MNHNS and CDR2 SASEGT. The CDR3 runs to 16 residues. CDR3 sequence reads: CASSDPGLAGVETQYF. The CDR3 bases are TGTGCCAGCAGTGACCCTGGACTAGCGGGAGTGGAGACCCAGTACTTC.

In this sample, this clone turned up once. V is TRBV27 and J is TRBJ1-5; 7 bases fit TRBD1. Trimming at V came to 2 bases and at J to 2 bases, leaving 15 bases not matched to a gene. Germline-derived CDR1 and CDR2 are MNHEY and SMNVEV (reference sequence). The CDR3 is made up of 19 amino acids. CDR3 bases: TGTGCCAGCAGTTTAGGGGGCAGGGGGTTTAGGTTTGGCAATCAGCCCCAGCATTTT. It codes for CASSLGGRGFRFGNQPQHF.

CDR3 DNA: TGTGCCTGGAGTGTTACGGGGTACGAGCAGTACTTC. Translated: CAWSVTGYEQYF. The chain has TRBV30 and TRBJ2-7; tentatively, D is TRBD2 (5 bases). The length of the CDR3 is 12 residues. V was shortened by 0 bases and J by 4 bases, with 7 bases between the two germline ends. Germline CDR1 is GTSNPN and CDR2 is SVGIG (reference sequence). The full variable domain, with the rest looked up from reference TRBV30 and TRBJ2-7, is SQTIHQWPATLVQPVGSPLSLECTVEGTSNPNLYWYRQAAGRGLQLLFYSVGIGQISSEVPQNLSASRPQDRQFILSSKKLLLSDSGFYLCAWSVTGYEQYFGPGTRLTVT.

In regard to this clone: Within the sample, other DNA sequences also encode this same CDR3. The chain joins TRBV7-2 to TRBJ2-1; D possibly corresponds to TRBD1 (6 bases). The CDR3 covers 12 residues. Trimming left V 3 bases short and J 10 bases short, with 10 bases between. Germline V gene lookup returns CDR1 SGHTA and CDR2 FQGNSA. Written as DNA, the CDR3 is TGTGCCAGCAGCTTGGACAGACGAGAGCAGTTCTTC. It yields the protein CASSLDRREQFF.

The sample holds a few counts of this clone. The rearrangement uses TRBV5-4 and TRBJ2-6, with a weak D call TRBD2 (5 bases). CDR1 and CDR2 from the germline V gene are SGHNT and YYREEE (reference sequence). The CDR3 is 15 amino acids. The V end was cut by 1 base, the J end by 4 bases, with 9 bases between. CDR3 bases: TGTGCCAGCAGCTTGTCGGGAACCGGGGCCAACGTCCTGACTTTC. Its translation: CASSLSGTGANVLTF.

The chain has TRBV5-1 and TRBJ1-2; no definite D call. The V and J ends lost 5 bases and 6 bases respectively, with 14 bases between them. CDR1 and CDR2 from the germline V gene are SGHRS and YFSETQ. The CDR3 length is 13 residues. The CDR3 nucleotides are TGCGCCAGCAGGGGCGGGGATAAGGATGGCTACACCTTC. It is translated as CASRGGDKDGYTF.